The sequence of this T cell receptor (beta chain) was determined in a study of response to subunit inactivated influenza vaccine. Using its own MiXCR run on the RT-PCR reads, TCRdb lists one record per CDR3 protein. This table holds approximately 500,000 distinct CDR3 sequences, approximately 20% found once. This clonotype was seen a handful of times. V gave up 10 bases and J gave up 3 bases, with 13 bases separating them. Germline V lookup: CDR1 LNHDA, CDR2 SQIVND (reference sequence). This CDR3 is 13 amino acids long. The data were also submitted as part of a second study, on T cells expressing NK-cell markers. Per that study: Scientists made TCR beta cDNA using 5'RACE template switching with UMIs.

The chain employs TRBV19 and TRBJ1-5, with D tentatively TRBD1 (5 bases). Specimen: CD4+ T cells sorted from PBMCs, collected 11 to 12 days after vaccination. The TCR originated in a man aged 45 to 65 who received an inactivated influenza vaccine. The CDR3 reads CATWDGYNQPQHF. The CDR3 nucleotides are TGTGCCACCTGGGACGGATACAATCAGCCCCAGCATTTT. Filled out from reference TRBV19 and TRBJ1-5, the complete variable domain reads DGGITQSPKYLFRKEGQNVTLSCEQNLNHDAMYWYRQDPGQGLRLIYYSQIVNDFQKGDIAEGYSVSREKKESFPLTVTSAQKNPTAFYLCATWDGYNQPQHFGDGTRLSIL.